This TCR beta chain comes out of a study of cytomegalovirus exposure and HLA in healthy donors. Background on the study: HLA-typed donors were the source of about 85 million unique TCRs, which an early data release held. Study-wide results and caveats: Sequencing depth roughly uniform across donors was assumed in presence/absence analyses. Links to common viral pathogens appeared, in a later analysis, for several of the most significant clusters.

13 Jbeta primers and 60 Vbeta primers were used for the PCR. Sequencing used immunoSEQ multiplex PCR; TCRdb keeps in-frame clones, though not all of them. The data contain 170,000 or so clones, 80% to 85% of them singletons. Regarding this clone: Its antigen remains unidentified.

The CDR3 has 14 amino acids. V lost 2 bases and J lost 5, with 11 bases in between. The germline V gene encodes CDR1 SGHDT and CDR2 YYEEEE. Sequences were obtained from PBMCs. The origin of this receptor is a woman younger than 45 in good health and CMV-seronegative. The chain carries TRBV5-6 and TRBJ2-4; D is possibly TRBD2 (6 bases). The CDR3 region is CASSLQLAQNIQYF. CDR3 bases: TGTGCCAGCAGCTTACAACTAGCACAAAACATTCAGTACTTC.